The 22 T cell receptor beta chains listed next were all sequenced from one sample in a study of TIL therapy for anti-PD-1-resistant metastatic lung cancer. Specified time point: pre-treatment sample, taken before nivolumab and TIL therapy. Sequencing used immunoSEQ v3. TCRdb keeps only in-frame clones here, not all; method: immunoSEQ multiplex PCR. The top ten hold roughly 6.1% of the sample, which has more than 35,000 clones, more than 60% seen once. The sample was blood, taken at baseline. Receptors originate from a person aged 25 to 85 with non-small cell lung cancer.

The J gene is TRBJ2-2, the V gene TRBV12-5; D is perhaps TRBD1 (6 bases). This CDR3 region has 12 residues. The germline V and J ends were trimmed by 6 bases and 8 bases, with 10 bases remaining between them. Germline-derived CDR1 and CDR2 are LGHNT and FRNRAP. CDR3: CASGTGLGELFF. The CDR3 bases are TGTGCTAGTGGCACAGGGTTAGGGGAGCTGTTTTTT.

This chain joins TRBV5-6 and TRBJ2-4, with TRBD1 identical over 10 bases. This CDR3 spans 14 amino acids. Per the germline V gene, CDR1 is SGHDT and CDR2 is YYEEEE. Losses at the gene ends were 4 bases for V and 4 bases for J; bases not matched to a gene: 2. CDR3: CASSLGQGKNIQYF. For the CDR3, the DNA is TGTGCCAGCAGCCTGGGACAGGGGAAAAACATTCAGTACTTC.

The chain links TRBV19 to TRBJ1-2; 7 bases line up with TRBD1. Germline V gene lookup returns CDR1 LNHDA and CDR2 SQIVND (reference sequence). The CDR3 consists of 16 residues. V gave up 4 bases and J gave up 8 bases; unmatched junction bases: 16. In DNA form, the CDR3 reads TGTGCCAGTAGTACCGAGGGACAGACCCAATCAGGGGGCTACACCTTC. It yields the protein CASSTEGQTQSGGYTF.

In regard to this clone: A read error may produce the germline difference seen at one junction end. V is TRBV4-2 and J is TRBJ2-5; 7 nucleotides match TRBD1. Germline lookup yields CDR1 LGHNA and CDR2 YNFKEQ. The CDR3 consists of 14 residues. The CDR3 coding sequence is TGTGCCAGCAGCCAGTTGGGACAGCAAGAGGCCCAGTACTTC. It yields the protein CASSQLGQQEAQYF.

The CDR3 coding sequence is TGTGCCAGCAGCTCCTCCGCGGGGGTCTACAATGAGCAGTTCTTC. Amino acid sequence: CASSSSAGVYNEQFF. This sequence joins TRBV9 and TRBJ2-1; 7 bases line up with TRBD2. CDR3 size: 15 residues. The germline V gene has CDR1 SGDLS and CDR2 YYNGEE. V lost 4 bases and J lost 3; bases outside the gene matches: 7.

The chain uses TRBV7-3 and TRBJ2-1, with D possibly being TRBD1 (6 bases). Trimming stripped 5 bases from V and 4 bases from J, with 12 bases between. The CDR3 covers 14 residues. The germline CDR1 and CDR2 sequences are SGHTA and FQGTGA. In DNA, the CDR3 is TGTGCCAGCAGCCCTCGGGACAAGTACAATGAGCAGTTCTTC. This gives the protein CASSPRDKYNEQFF.

The chain employs TRBV5-6 and TRBJ1-2, with 8 bases matching TRBD1. V lost 4 bases and J lost 5; bases outside the gene matches: 7. From germline, CDR1 is SGHDT and CDR2 YYEEEE. There are 14 residues in the CDR3. CDR3 region: CASSASDRGYGYTF. The CDR3 DNA is TGTGCCAGCAGCGCCAGCGACAGGGGATATGGCTACACCTTC. The full variable domain, completed using reference TRBV5-6 and TRBJ1-2, is DAGVTQSPTHLIKTRGQQVTLRCSPKSGHDTVSWYQQALGQGPQFIFQYYEEEERQRGNFPDRFSGHQFPNYSSELNVNALLLGDSALYLCASSASDRGYGYTFGSGTRLTVV.

This clone has only a few counts. This rearrangement joins TRBV14 to TRBJ1-2; D gene unclear. The CDR3 length is 12 residues. V was trimmed by 5 bases and J by 5 bases, leaving 9 bases between them. Germline V gene data show CDR1 as SGHDN and CDR2 as FVKESK. CDR3 DNA sequence: TGTGCCAGCAGCGAGGGCCGGTATGGCTACACCTTC. Its translation is CASSEGRYGYTF.

The chain is built from TRBV29-1 and TRBJ1-2, with unresolved D. The CDR3 is 12 residues long. V was trimmed by 3 bases and J by 3 bases, leaving 8 bases between them. CDR1 is SQVTM and CDR2 is ANQGSEA in the germline V gene. The CDR3 is CSVDRPDYGYTF. CDR3 nucleotides: TGCAGCGTTGACCGGCCAGACTATGGCTACACCTTC.

This clone has a handful of counts. The rearrangement uses TRBV9 and TRBJ2-7; 12 bases map to TRBD2. The CDR3 is 18 residues long. After removal of 0 bases from V and 3 bases from J, the junction contained 10 bases not matched to a gene. Per the germline V gene, CDR1 is SGDLS and CDR2 is YYNGEE. CDR3 coding DNA: TGTGCCAGCAGCGTAGGCCGGCTAGCGGGGGGGAAGTTCTACGAGCAGTACTTC. Residues: CASSVGRLAGGKFYEQYF.

The V and J genes are TRBV19 and TRBJ2-7; weak D call: TRBD1 (6 bases). Germline V gives CDR1 LNHDA, CDR2 SQIVND (reference sequence). The CDR3 is 13 residues long. The V and J ends lost 3 bases and 2 bases respectively, with 8 bases between them. For the CDR3, the DNA is TGTGCCAGTAGTATTGAGGGGGCCTACGAGCAGTACTTC. Protein sequence: CASSIEGAYEQYF.

This clone was recorded once. The chain couples TRBV28 to TRBJ2-7; no clear D. CDR3 length equals 13 residues. The germline CDR1 and CDR2 sequences are MDHEN and SYDVKM. V lost 4 bases and J lost 2, with 9 bases in between. CDR3 sequence: CASSYRGTYEQYF. CDR3 sequence (DNA): TGTGCCAGCAGTTACCGAGGCACCTACGAGCAGTACTTC.

This sequence joins TRBV11-2 and TRBJ2-1, with 16 bases identical to TRBD2. From germline, CDR1 is SGHAT and CDR2 FQNNGV. The V and J ends lost 3 bases and 10 bases, in that order; junction bases with no gene match: 3. CDR3 length equals 15 residues. The CDR3 is CASSLGTSGGGEQFF. DNA of the CDR3: TGTGCCAGCAGCTTGGGGACTAGCGGGGGGGGCGAGCAGTTCTTC.

This rearrangement joins TRBV15 to TRBJ2-7; 7 nucleotides align to TRBD1. The trim removed 4 bases at V and 5 bases at J, leaving 2 bases unmatched. The CDR3 consists of 12 residues. Germline-derived CDR1 and CDR2 are LNHNV and YYDKDF (reference sequence). The CDR3 DNA sequence: TGTGCCACCAGCAACAGGGGCGACGAGCAGTACTTC. This translates into CATSNRGDEQYF.

Remarks on this clone: An end of the junction does not agree with germline; a read error may underlie this. V usage is TRBV27 and J usage is TRBJ1-1; D unresolved. Germline CDR1 is MNHEY and CDR2 is SMNVEV (reference sequence). The length of the CDR3 is 8 residues. Written as DNA, the CDR3 is TGCGCGGCGGGTGAAGCTTTCTTT. Its protein product is CAAGEAFF.

The gene calls are TRBV6-5 and TRBJ1-1; unclear D gene. Germline CDR1 MNHEY, CDR2 SVGAGI. V was cut by 5 bases and J by 11 bases, with 15 bases left in between. The CDR3 runs to 12 residues. The CDR3 bases are TGTGCCAGCAGTAACCCCCGGGAGGAGGCTTTCTTT. Translating gives CASSNPREEAFF.

The J gene is TRBJ2-7, the V gene TRBV9, with 9 bases aligning to TRBD1. CDR3 size: 16 residues. The trim removed 4 bases at V and 6 bases at J, leaving 14 bases unmatched. Looked up from germline, CDR1 is SGDLS and CDR2 is YYNGEE. The CDR3 sequence is CASSSETGQGIAEQYF. CDR3 sequence (DNA): TGTGCCAGCAGCTCTGAGACGGGACAGGGTATAGCCGAGCAGTACTTC.

The chain uses TRBV15 and TRBJ2-2; D is ambiguous. The V gene lost 1 base and the J gene lost 3 bases, with 3 bases spanning the gap. The CDR3 length is 13 residues. Germline V gene lookup returns CDR1 LNHNV and CDR2 YYDKDF (reference sequence). The CDR3 DNA reads TGTGCCACCAGCAGAGCCGACACCGGGGAGCTGTTTTTT. This translates into CATSRADTGELFF. The full variable domain, rest sourced from reference TRBV15 and TRBJ2-2, is DAMVIQNPRYQVTQFGKPVTLSCSQTLNHNVMYWYQQKSSQAPKLLFHYYDKDFNNEADTPDNFQSRRPNTSFCFLDIRSPGLGDTAMYLCATSRADTGELFFGEGSRLTVL.

The CDR3 loop is CASSLIGETQYF. CDR3 DNA sequence: TGTGCCAGCAGCTTAATCGGAGAGACCCAGTACTTC. The chain employs TRBV7-9 and TRBJ2-5; no clear D gene. Germline V gene sequence: CDR1 SEHNR, CDR2 FQNEAQ (reference sequence). V dropped 2 bases and J dropped 4 bases, with 5 bases sitting between them. This CDR3 contains 12 residues. The full variable domain, completed using reference TRBV7-9 and TRBJ2-5, is DTGVSQNPRHKITKRGQNVTFRCDPISEHNRLYWYRQTLGQGPEFLTYFQNEAQLEKSRLLSDRFSAERPKGSFSTLEIQRTEQGDSAMYLCASSLIGETQYFGPGTRLLVL.

The V call is TRBV7-9, the J call TRBJ1-5; D remains unclear. The germline gives CDR1 SEHNR, CDR2 FQNEAQ (reference sequence). The V and J ends lost 1 base and 3 bases respectively, with 7 bases between them. The CDR3 extends over 14 amino acids. As DNA, the CDR3 is TGTGCCAGCAGCTTAGACGGTTTCAATCAGCCCCAGCATTTT. It specifies CASSLDGFNQPQHF.

The chain links TRBV11-1 to TRBJ2-3, with D tentatively TRBD1 (6 bases). V was pared by 2 bases and J by 3 bases, with 18 bases between. Germline-derived CDR1 and CDR2 are SGHAT and FQDESV (reference sequence). The CDR3 is 17 residues long. CDR3 nucleotides: TGTGCCAGCAGCTTAAGAGCGGCAGGGGTAAGGACAGATACGCAGTATTTT. As protein: CASSLRAAGVRTDTQYF.

This chain links TRBV6-5 with TRBJ2-7, with 10 bases lining up with TRBD1. CDR3 size: 14 residues. Germline V gene data show CDR1 as MNHEY and CDR2 as SVGAGI. V was clipped by 6 bases and J by 6 bases; unmatched bases: 8. The CDR3 region is CASSLGQGVREQYF. Here the CDR3 DNA reads TGTGCCAGCAGCCTTGGACAGGGGGTACGCGAGCAGTACTTC.